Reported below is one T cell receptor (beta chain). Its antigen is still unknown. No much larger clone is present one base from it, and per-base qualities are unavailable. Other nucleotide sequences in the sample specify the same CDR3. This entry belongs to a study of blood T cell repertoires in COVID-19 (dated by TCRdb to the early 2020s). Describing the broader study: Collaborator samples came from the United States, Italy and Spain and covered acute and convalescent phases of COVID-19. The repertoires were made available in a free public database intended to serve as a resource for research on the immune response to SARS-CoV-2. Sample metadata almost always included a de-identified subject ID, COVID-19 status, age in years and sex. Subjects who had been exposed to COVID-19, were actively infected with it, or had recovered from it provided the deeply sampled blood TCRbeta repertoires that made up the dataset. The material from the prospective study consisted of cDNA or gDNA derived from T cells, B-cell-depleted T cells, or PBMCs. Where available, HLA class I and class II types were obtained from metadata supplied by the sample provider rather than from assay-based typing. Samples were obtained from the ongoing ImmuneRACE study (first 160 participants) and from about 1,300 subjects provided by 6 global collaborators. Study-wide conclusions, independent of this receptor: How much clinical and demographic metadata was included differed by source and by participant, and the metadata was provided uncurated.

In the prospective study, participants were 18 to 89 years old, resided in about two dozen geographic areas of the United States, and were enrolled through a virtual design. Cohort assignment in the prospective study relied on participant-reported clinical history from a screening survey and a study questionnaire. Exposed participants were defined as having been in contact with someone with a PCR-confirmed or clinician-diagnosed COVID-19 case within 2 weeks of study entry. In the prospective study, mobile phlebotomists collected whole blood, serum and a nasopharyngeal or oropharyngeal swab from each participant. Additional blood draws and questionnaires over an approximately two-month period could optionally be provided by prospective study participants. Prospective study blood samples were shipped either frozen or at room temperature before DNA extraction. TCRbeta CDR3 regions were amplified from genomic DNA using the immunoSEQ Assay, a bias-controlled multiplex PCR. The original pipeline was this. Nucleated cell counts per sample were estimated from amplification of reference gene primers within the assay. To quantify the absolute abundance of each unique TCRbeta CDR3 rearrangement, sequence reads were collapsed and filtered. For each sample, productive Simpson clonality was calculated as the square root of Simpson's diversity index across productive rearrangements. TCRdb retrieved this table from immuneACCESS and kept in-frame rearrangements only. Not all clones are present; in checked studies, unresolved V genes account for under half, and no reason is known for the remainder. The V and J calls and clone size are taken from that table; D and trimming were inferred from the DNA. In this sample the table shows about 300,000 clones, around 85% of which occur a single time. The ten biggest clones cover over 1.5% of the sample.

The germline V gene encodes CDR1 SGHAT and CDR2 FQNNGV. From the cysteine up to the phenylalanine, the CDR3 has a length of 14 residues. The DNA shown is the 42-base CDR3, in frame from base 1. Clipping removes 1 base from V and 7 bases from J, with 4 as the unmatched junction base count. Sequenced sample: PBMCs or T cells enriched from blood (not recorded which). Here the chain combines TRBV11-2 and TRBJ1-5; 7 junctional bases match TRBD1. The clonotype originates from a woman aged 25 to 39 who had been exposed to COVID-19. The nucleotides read TGTGCCAGCAGCTTAGGGACAGGAGGACAGCCCCAGCATTTT. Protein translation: CASSLGTGGQPQHF.